What follows are 23 T cell receptor beta chains derived from one specimen sequenced in a study of blood T cell repertoires in COVID-19. The data were produced by immunoSEQ multiplex PCR, yet TCRdb's version contains in-frame clones alone and is incomplete. The data contain some 120,000 clones, 85% to 90% of them seen just once; the ten biggest clones take up 4.3%. Material for sequencing was peripheral blood. Every receptor here comes from a human donor in a cohort sampled during active COVID-19.

The chain recombines TRBV5-6 with TRBJ2-4, with 9 positions matching TRBD2. Germline V gives CDR1 SGHDT, CDR2 YYEEEE. This CDR3 is 15 amino acids long. The V gene end was trimmed by 3 bases and the J gene end by 3 bases; junction bases not matched to a gene: 4. The DNA for the CDR3 is TGTGCCAGCAGCTCCATAGCGGGAGACAAAAACATTCAGTACTTC. It translates to CASSSIAGDKNIQYF.

V gene TRBV19 combines with J gene TRBJ2-2, with 12 bases that match TRBD2. The trim removed 5 bases at V and 5 bases at J, leaving 3 bases unmatched. Germline lookup yields CDR1 LNHDA and CDR2 SQIVND (reference sequence). This CDR3 has 15 amino acids. The CDR3 bases are TGTGCCAGTAGTTTCGGGACTAGCGGGACCGGGGAGCTGTTTTTT. Its translation: CASSFGTSGTGELFF.

The chain links TRBV7-9 to TRBJ1-5; no clear D. Germline V gene data show CDR1 as SEHNR and CDR2 as FQNEAQ (reference sequence). V was cut by 4 bases and J by 3 bases, with 16 bases left in between. CDR3 size: 16 residues. As DNA, the CDR3 is TGTGCCAGCAGCTCCCTTCTAGGCGGCCCCAATCAGCCCCAGCATTTT. It specifies CASSSLLGGPNQPQHF.

The chain uses TRBV6-5 and TRBJ1-3; the D is unclear. Trimming removed 6 bases at V and 6 bases at J, with 6 bases between. Germline V gene sequence: CDR1 MNHEY, CDR2 SVGAGI. The CDR3 is 11 residues long. Here the CDR3 reads CASRYLNTIYF. CDR3 in DNA: TGTGCCAGCAGGTACCTAAACACCATATATTTT.

The chain uses TRBV7-2 and TRBJ2-5; 9 positions agree with TRBD2. The CDR3 totals 17 residues. Germline CDR1 reads SGHTA; CDR2 reads FQGNSA. The ends lost 5 bases at V and 2 bases at J; junction bases unmatched: 12. The CDR3 reads CASSLRWGGGVQETQYF. CDR3 nucleotides: TGTGCCAGCAGCCTCAGATGGGGCGGGGGGGTTCAAGAGACCCAGTACTTC.

The chain recombines TRBV6-5 with TRBJ2-6, with D maybe TRBD1 (5 bases). Germline V CDR1 and CDR2: MNHEY, SVGAGI. This CDR3 is 15 amino acids long. With 5 bases removed from V and 2 bases from J, the gap between germline ends came to 10 bases. DNA for the CDR3: TGTGCCAGCAGTCCCAGGGTGGCTGGGGCCAACGTCCTGACTTTC. Protein product: CASSPRVAGANVLTF.

V is TRBV18 and J is TRBJ2-3, with TRBD1 matching over 7 bases. From germline, CDR1 is KGHSH and CDR2 LQKENI. The CDR3 is 16 residues long. V gave up 1 base and J gave up 1 base; unmatched junction bases: 5. CDR3 nucleotides: TGTGCCAGCTCACCACTTTCCGGACAGGGCACAGATACGCAGTATTTT. Encoded protein: CASSPLSGQGTDTQYF.

This rearrangement joins TRBV29-1 to TRBJ2-5, with a possible D match to TRBD1 (5 bases). CDR3 length: 12 amino acids. The V end was cut by 8 bases, the J end by 1 base, with 11 bases between. The germline V gene has CDR1 SQVTM and CDR2 ANQGSEA. CDR3 sequence (DNA): TGCAGCTCCCGGACACTCCAAGAGACCCAGTACTTC. This gives the protein CSSRTLQETQYF.

The gene calls are TRBV7-2 and TRBJ2-1; 10 bases are shared with TRBD2. The CDR3 is 15 residues long. The V and J ends lost 5 bases and 7 bases, in that order; junction bases with no gene match: 8. Germline-derived CDR1 and CDR2 are SGHTA and FQGNSA. CDR3 in amino acids: CASSHLAGVGNEQFF. CDR3 in DNA: TGTGCCAGCAGCCATCTAGCGGGAGTAGGTAATGAGCAGTTCTTC.

This chain joins TRBV6-5 and TRBJ2-7; TRBD1 matches at 7 bases. Germline values: CDR1 MNHEY, CDR2 SVGAGI. Trimming at V came to 3 bases and at J to 2 bases, leaving 4 bases not matched to a gene. CDR3 length: 14 amino acids. The CDR3 coding sequence is TGTGCCAGCAGTTATCAGGGGGATGCCTACGAGCAGTACTTC. Translating it yields CASSYQGDAYEQYF.

V is TRBV5-1 and J is TRBJ2-1; 13 nucleotides agree with TRBD2. This CDR3 contains 16 residues. The V segment lost 3 bases and the J segment 7 bases; nucleotides outside the gene matches: 7. Germline loops: CDR1 SGHRS, CDR2 YFSETQ. The chain's CDR3 is CASSSSGTSGTNEQFF. CDR3 DNA sequence: TGCGCCAGCAGCTCCTCCGGGACTAGCGGGACGAATGAGCAGTTCTTC.

The genes are TRBV4-2 and TRBJ1-3; 10 bases are shared with TRBD1. Germline trimming cut 0 bases from V and 4 bases from J; bases unmatched to any gene: 3. Germline CDR1 reads LGHNA; CDR2 reads YNFKEQ. The CDR3 has 16 amino acids. CDR3: CASSQETGGGGNTIYF. The CDR3 DNA sequence: TGTGCCAGCAGCCAAGAGACAGGGGGCGGGGGAAACACCATATATTTT.

There are a few counts of this clone. V gene TRBV5-1 combines with J gene TRBJ1-2; no clear D. Trimming stripped 4 bases from V and 8 bases from J, with 18 bases between. Germline CDR1 and CDR2: SGHRS and YFSETQ. The CDR3 covers 14 residues. The CDR3 nucleotides are TGCGCCAGCAGCCTTTTCGGGGAGGAGGGCGGCTACACCTTC. Encoded protein: CASSLFGEEGGYTF.

The J gene is TRBJ2-7, the V gene TRBV10-3; 8 bases are a match to TRBD2. From germline, CDR1 is ENHRY and CDR2 SYGVKD. This CDR3 is 13 amino acids long. V lost 10 bases to trimming and J lost 3 bases; unmatched junction nucleotides: 8. This CDR3 reads CATGGEGHYEQYV. CDR3 DNA sequence: TGTGCCACCGGGGGGGAGGGCCACTACGAGCAGTACGTC.

J is TRBJ2-3 and V is TRBV18; the match to TRBD2 covers 7 bases. The germline gives CDR1 KGHSH, CDR2 LQKENI. With 5 bases clipped from V and 0 bases from J, the junction kept 8 bases outside the gene matches. The CDR3 is made up of 16 amino acids. CDR3 residues: CASSYSSGVSTDTQYF. For the CDR3, the DNA is TGTGCCAGCTCATATTCTAGCGGAGTCAGCACAGATACGCAGTATTTT.

DNA for the CDR3: TGTGCCAGTAGTCCCGTCCGGTCGTATGGCTACACCTTC. Protein product: CASSPVRSYGYTF. V is TRBV19 and J is TRBJ1-2; D call uncertain. This CDR3 contains 13 residues. From germline, CDR1 is LNHDA and CDR2 SQIVND (reference sequence). The V end was cut by 5 bases, the J end by 5 bases, with 12 bases between.

V usage is TRBV5-1 and J usage is TRBJ2-3, with D possibly matching TRBD1 (6 bases). Germline V lookup: CDR1 SGHRS, CDR2 YFSETQ. The CDR3 is made up of 15 amino acids. Trimming took off 0 bases at V and 5 bases at J, with 13 bases between the two ends. CDR3 protein: CASSLVRGSGDTQYF. In nucleotides, the CDR3 is TGCGCCAGCAGCTTGGTTAGGGGGTCCGGAGATACGCAGTATTTT. Based on the CDR3 plus reference TRBV5-1 and TRBJ2-3, the full variable domain is KAGVTQTPRYLIKTRGQQVTLSCSPISGHRSVSWYQQTPGQGLQFLFEYFSETQRNKGNFPGRFSGRQFSNSRSEMNVSTLELGDSALYLCASSLVRGSGDTQYFGPGTRLTVL.

V is TRBV7-2 and J is TRBJ1-5; D is unclear. V was clipped by 5 bases and J by 1 base, with 6 bases between them. Germline V gene data show CDR1 as SGHTA and CDR2 as FQGNSA. The CDR3 length is 13 residues. The CDR3 sequence is CASSPSSNQPQHF. The CDR3 region has the DNA TGTGCCAGCAGCCCCTCGAGCAATCAGCCCCAGCATTTT.

The chain combines TRBV30 with TRBJ1-1; TRBD1 aligns across 10 bases. This CDR3 region has 15 residues. Germline CDR1 reads GTSNPN; CDR2 reads SVGIG (reference sequence). The ends lost 2 bases at V and 6 bases at J; junction bases unmatched: 9. The CDR3 is CAWSPDRGRGAEAFF. CDR3 in DNA: TGTGCCTGGAGTCCCGACAGGGGGCGAGGGGCTGAAGCTTTCTTT.

The gene calls are TRBV10-3 and TRBJ1-5; TRBD1 matches at 8 bases. Germline values: CDR1 ENHRY, CDR2 SYGVKD. The CDR3 is 17 amino acids. The junction had 12 bases not matched to a gene; V was cut back by 6 bases and J by 2 bases. CDR3 region: CAISPDRGPSGNQPQHF. In DNA form, the CDR3 reads TGTGCCATCAGCCCAGACAGGGGCCCAAGTGGCAATCAGCCCCAGCATTTT.

The chain has TRBV5-4 and TRBJ1-1, with unresolved D. The length of the CDR3 is 14 residues. The germline CDR1 and CDR2 sequences are SGHNT and YYREEE (reference sequence). Trimming cost V 1 base and J 5 bases, with 12 bases left between them. CDR3 nucleotide sequence: TGTGCCAGCAGCTTGTTGCATGTGACAACTGAAGCTTTCTTT. This encodes CASSLLHVTTEAFF.

The genes are TRBV4-1 and TRBJ2-5; TRBD2 matches at 13 bases. The V and J ends lost 3 bases and 1 base, in that order; junction bases with no gene match: 11. The CDR3 runs to 19 residues. CDR1 and CDR2 from the germline V gene are MGHRA and YSYEKL. CDR3 nucleotide sequence: TGCGCCAGCAGCCAGGGAGGACTAGCGGGGGTTTTGGGCCAAGAGACCCAGTACTTC. Its translation: CASSQGGLAGVLGQETQYF.

The rearrangement links TRBV4-3 to TRBJ2-1, with a weak D call TRBD2 (6 bases). Per the germline V gene, CDR1 is LGHNA and CDR2 is YSLEER. V lost 0 bases, J lost 3 bases, and 15 bases lay in between. CDR3 length: 17 residues. CDR3 sequence: CASSQEPEAGLYNEQFF. The CDR3, as DNA: TGCGCCAGCAGCCAAGAACCGGAAGCGGGTCTCTACAATGAGCAGTTCTTC.